What follows are 30 T cell receptor beta chains derived from one specimen sequenced in a study of OX40 agonist ivuxolimab in advanced cancers. Library preparation employed the immunoSEQ multiplex PCR assay. In its TCRdb copy, this immuneACCESS table keeps in-frame sequences only and misses some clones. Where compared with another copy, unresolved V genes explain less than half of these, and the others have no known cause. The table for this sample lists around 52,000 clones; 83% of them were counted only once. 3% to 3.5% of the sample goes to the ten largest clones. The source was CD4+ or CD8+ T cells sorted from blood, collected in a trial of the OX40 agonist ivuxolimab. The origin of the receptors is an adult with an advanced solid tumor such as melanoma, head and neck, liver or kidney cancer.

The CDR3 loop is CASSSPPNFYEQYF. The CDR3 DNA is TGTGCCAGCAGCTCCCCCCCGAATTTCTACGAGCAGTACTTC. The chain uses TRBV5-6 and TRBJ2-7; D gene unclear. The CDR3 sequence is 14 residues long. Germline loops: CDR1 SGHDT, CDR2 YYEEEE. V shed 3 bases and J shed 3 bases, with 13 bases lying between them.

V and J are TRBV20-1 and TRBJ2-7; D call uncertain. Germline assignment: CDR1 DFQATT and CDR2 SNEGSKA (reference sequence). The V gene lost 2 bases and the J gene lost 7 bases, with 9 bases spanning the gap. The CDR3 contains 11 residues. In DNA form, the CDR3 reads TGCAGTGCTAGAAAGGAAAGGGAGCAGTACTTC. This sequence encodes CSARKEREQYF.

This sequence joins TRBV6-1 and TRBJ2-1, with TRBD1 matching 8 bases. Germline loops: CDR1 MNHNS, CDR2 SASEGT. The CDR3 sequence is 13 residues long. Trimming took 10 bases from V and 8 from J; bases not matched to a gene: 10. The CDR3 nucleotides read TGTGCCACCGCTCGGGACAGGCCGTATGAGCAGTTCTTC. It specifies CATARDRPYEQFF.

The CDR3 DNA follows: TGTGCCGTGACTGACTCTGGAAACACCATATATTTT. This encodes CAVTDSGNTIYF. The chain is built from TRBV6-5 and TRBJ1-3, with no clear D. Looked up from germline, CDR1 is MNHEY and CDR2 is SVGAGI. This CDR3 comprises 12 residues. Trimming pared 11 bases from V and 0 bases from J, leaving 8 bases between.

The chain's CDR3 is CASSIYEGSGANVLTF. The CDR3 region has the DNA TGTGCCAGTAGTATATACGAGGGCTCCGGGGCCAACGTCCTGACTTTC. The V gene is TRBV19, the J gene TRBJ2-6, with D possibly matching TRBD2 (5 bases). Germline CDR1 LNHDA, CDR2 SQIVND (reference sequence). This CDR3 region has 16 residues. V shed 2 bases and J shed 4 bases, with 12 bases lying between them.

The chain links TRBV28 to TRBJ1-5; the D is unclear. Germline lookup yields CDR1 MDHEN and CDR2 SYDVKM. CDR3 size: 12 residues. Trimming left V 5 bases short and J 4 bases short, with 6 bases between. CDR3 nucleotides: TGTGCCAGCAGTAGCCCAAATCAGCCCCAGCATTTT. Its protein product is CASSSPNQPQHF.

This clone came up a few times. This sequence joins TRBV9 and TRBJ1-5, with D maybe TRBD1 (5 bases). V lost 3 bases and J lost 5, with 15 bases in between. Germline V CDR1 and CDR2: SGDLS, YYNGEE. CDR3 length: 15 residues. The DNA for the CDR3 is TGTGCCAGCAGCGCCTCAGGGAATTGGGATCAGCCCCAGCATTTT. Amino acid sequence: CASSASGNWDQPQHF.

The chain carries TRBV19 and TRBJ2-1, with 7 bases fitting TRBD1. CDR1 is LNHDA and CDR2 is SQIVND in the germline V gene (reference sequence). The CDR3 has 15 amino acids. Germline trimming cut 6 bases from V and 5 bases from J; bases unmatched to any gene: 10. CDR3 nucleotide sequence: TGTGCCAGTAGCCCAGACAGGGTCGGTGACAATGAGCAGTTCTTC. It codes for CASSPDRVGDNEQFF.

The gene calls are TRBV5-1 and TRBJ2-7; TRBD1 agrees at 7 bases. The CDR3 has 15 amino acids. The trim removed 4 bases at V and 2 bases at J, leaving 9 bases unmatched. In germline, CDR1 is SGHRS, CDR2 YFSETQ. The CDR3 loop is CASSPRDSMTYEQYF. The CDR3 DNA reads TGCGCCAGCAGCCCCCGGGACAGCATGACCTACGAGCAGTACTTC.

The rearrangement uses TRBV25-1 and TRBJ1-3; possibly TRBD1 for D (6 bases). The CDR3 spans 14 residues. Germline values: CDR1 MGHDK, CDR2 SYGVNS. Trimming took 4 bases from V and 1 from J, leaving 8 bases between them. The CDR3 region is CASSGGASGNTIYF. The CDR3 DNA reads as TGTGCCAGCAGTGGGGGGGCATCTGGAAACACCATATATTTT. Full variable domain (rest looked up from reference TRBV25-1 and TRBJ1-3): EADIYQTPRYLVIGTGKKITLECSQTMGHDKMYWYQQDPGMELHLIHYSYGVNSTEKGDLSSESTVSRIRTEHFPLTLESARPSHTSQYLCASSGGASGNTIYFGEGSWLTVV.

The V call is TRBV29-1, the J call TRBJ2-5; D might be TRBD2 (7 bases). The CDR3 runs 15 residues. Germline assignment: CDR1 SQVTM and CDR2 ANQGSEA. V shed 6 bases and J shed 1 base, with 18 bases lying between them. The CDR3 protein is CSVGGLAALQETQYF. The CDR3 DNA sequence: TGCAGCGTCGGGGGGCTAGCGGCACTCCAAGAGACCCAGTACTTC.

The genes are TRBV7-6 and TRBJ2-1; 7 bases align to TRBD2. V lost 1 base, J lost 12 bases, and 15 bases stayed unmatched. The CDR3 has 16 residues. Germline V CDR1 and CDR2: SGHVS, FNYEAQ. DNA of the CDR3: TGTGCCAGCAGCTTAGACGGGGGGTCTAGCGGCCATAGGCAGTTCTTC. This sequence encodes CASSLDGGSSGHRQFF.

This clone was detected only a few times. This chain connects TRBV19 to TRBJ1-2; a weak D match, TRBD1 (5 bases). Trimming took 3 bases from V and 9 from J, leaving 17 bases between them. The germline V gene encodes CDR1 LNHDA and CDR2 SQIVND (reference sequence). The CDR3 totals 14 residues. The CDR3 sequence is CASSMSPGLRSYTF. CDR3 bases: TGTGCCAGTAGTATGTCCCCGGGACTGAGAAGCTACACCTTC.

The chain has TRBV2 and TRBJ2-3, with 10 bases that match TRBD2. CDR1 is SNHLY and CDR2 is FYNNEI in the germline V gene. Trimming took 0 bases from V and 3 from J; bases not matched to a gene: 21. The CDR3 contains 22 residues. CDR3 protein: CASSEALAGATWGTLVTDTQYF. In DNA form, the CDR3 reads TGTGCCAGCAGTGAAGCCCTAGCGGGAGCGACGTGGGGGACCCTGGTAACAGATACGCAGTATTTT.

V gene TRBV6-5 combines with J gene TRBJ2-7, with a tentative D call TRBD2 (6 bases). Looked up from germline, CDR1 is MNHEY and CDR2 is SVGAGI. This CDR3 has 13 amino acids. The V end was cut by 6 bases, the J end by 3 bases, with 12 bases between. CDR3 region: CASRPGLRYEQYF. DNA for the CDR3: TGTGCCAGCAGACCGGGACTCCGCTACGAGCAGTACTTC.

This chain uses TRBV19 with TRBJ1-1; 9 bases map to TRBD1. With V trimmed by 10 bases and J by 6 bases, 24 bases remained unmatched. The CDR3 runs 18 residues. CDR1 LNHDA and CDR2 SQIVND come from the germline V gene (reference sequence). CDR3 nucleotide sequence: TGTGCCACCGAAGCCCGTCCCCCGGGACAGGGAGGATGGGCTGAAGCTTTCTTT. This codes for CATEARPPGQGGWAEAFF.

This clone was observed a single time. The chain recombines TRBV11-2 with TRBJ2-7; maybe TRBD2 (6 bases). In germline, CDR1 is SGHAT, CDR2 FQNNGV. The V end was cut by 5 bases, the J end by 3 bases, with 11 bases between. The CDR3 covers 13 residues. CDR3: CASSPGELYEQYF. The DNA of the CDR3 is TGTGCCAGCAGCCCGGGAGAGCTCTACGAGCAGTACTTC.

This clone was detected ten times or more. V is TRBV30 and J is TRBJ1-1; D possibly corresponds to TRBD1 (5 bases). With 1 base removed from V and 4 bases from J, the gap between germline ends came to 10 bases. Germline CDR1 reads GTSNPN; CDR2 reads SVGIG (reference sequence). CDR3 length: 13 residues. CDR3 bases: TGTGCCTGGAGTGCCAGGGTGGGCACTGAAGCTTTCTTT. Residues: CAWSARVGTEAFF.

The chain employs TRBV28 and TRBJ2-7; TRBD2 matches 7 bases. Trimming at V came to 1 base and at J to 0 bases, leaving 3 bases not matched to a gene. The CDR3 has 15 residues. Germline loops: CDR1 MDHEN, CDR2 SYDVKM. This CDR3 reads CASSLLSGISYEQYF. In DNA form, the CDR3 reads TGTGCCAGCAGTTTATTAAGCGGGATCTCCTACGAGCAGTACTTC.

The chain uses TRBV6-5 and TRBJ2-2; D may be TRBD1 (6 bases). Germline loops: CDR1 MNHEY, CDR2 SVGAGI. This CDR3 region has 15 residues. Trimming shortened V by 5 bases and J by 2 bases, and 12 bases separated the two germline ends. As DNA, the CDR3 is TGTGCCAGCAGTGGCCGGGACACCAACACCGGGGAGCTGTTTTTT. It codes for CASSGRDTNTGELFF.

This sequence joins TRBV28 and TRBJ1-4; tentatively, D is TRBD1 (5 bases). V was shortened by 2 bases and J by 8 bases, with 9 bases between the two germline ends. This CDR3 has 13 amino acids. CDR1 MDHEN and CDR2 SYDVKM come from the germline V gene. This chain's CDR3 is CASSLQGREKLFF. In DNA, the CDR3 is TGTGCCAGCAGTTTACAGGGTAGAGAAAAACTGTTTTTT.

The chain joins TRBV7-2 to TRBJ2-4; TRBD2 matches at 7 bases. The CDR3 runs to 16 residues. V trimming: 2 bases; J trimming: 0 bases; junction bases outside the gene matches: 4. Germline CDR1 is SGHTA and CDR2 is FQGNSA. The CDR3 DNA is TGTGCCAGCAGCTTAAGCGGGGTTCTAGCCAAAAACATTCAGTACTTC. Encoded protein: CASSLSGVLAKNIQYF.

The V and J genes are TRBV18 and TRBJ1-1; D gene uncertain. CDR1 and CDR2 (germline): KGHSH, LQKENI. V was pared by 3 bases and J by 1 base, with 9 bases between. This CDR3 comprises 14 residues. The CDR3 here is CASSPSAKNTEAFF. The CDR3 DNA follows: TGTGCCAGCTCACCGAGTGCTAAGAACACTGAAGCTTTCTTT.

The chain couples TRBV6-5 to TRBJ2-7, with 10 bases lining up with TRBD1. CDR1 is MNHEY and CDR2 is SVGAGI in the germline V gene. The V gene end was trimmed by 4 bases and the J gene end by 3 bases; junction bases not matched to a gene: 6. CDR3 length: 15 amino acids. CDR3 nucleotides: TGTGCCAGCAGTTCACCGGGACAGGGGAACTACGAGCAGTACTTC. Translation gives CASSSPGQGNYEQYF.

The rearrangement links TRBV5-1 to TRBJ2-2, with D possibly TRBD1 on 6 matching bases. Trimming left V 4 bases short and J 6 bases short, with 19 bases between. This CDR3 spans 16 amino acids. Looked up from germline, CDR1 is SGHRS and CDR2 is YFSETQ. CDR3 sequence reads: CASSPRFQGRSGELFF. CDR3 bases: TGCGCCAGCAGCCCAAGGTTCCAGGGGAGATCCGGGGAGCTGTTTTTT.

The rearrangement links TRBV30 to TRBJ2-1; 9 nucleotides line up with TRBD2. The CDR3 contains 15 residues. With V trimmed by 0 bases and J by 5 bases, 5 bases remained unmatched. Germline V gene sequence: CDR1 GTSNPN, CDR2 SVGIG (reference sequence). CDR3 residues: CAWSVVAGAHNEQFF. The CDR3 DNA is TGTGCCTGGAGTGTAGTAGCGGGAGCTCACAATGAGCAGTTCTTC. The full variable domain, in which reference TRBV30 and TRBJ2-1 provide the parts outside the CDR3, is SQTIHQWPATLVQPVGSPLSLECTVEGTSNPNLYWYRQAAGRGLQLLFYSVGIGQISSEVPQNLSASRPQDRQFILSSKKLLLSDSGFYLCAWSVVAGAHNEQFFGPGTRLTVL.

The DNA of the CDR3 is TGTGCCAGCGGTAGGGGGGGTCTTGGTGAAAAACTGTTTTTT. As protein: CASGRGGLGEKLFF. The chain couples TRBV7-3 to TRBJ1-4; possibly TRBD1 for D (6 bases). Germline V CDR1 and CDR2: SGHTA, FQGTGA. This CDR3 has 14 amino acids. The V gene lost 8 bases and the J gene lost 7 bases, with 17 bases spanning the gap.

As for this clone: Different DNA sequences within this sample yield the same CDR3. The CDR3, as DNA: TGTGCCAGCAGTACCGGCCCCTACGAGCAGTACTTC. Translation: CASSTGPYEQYF. V and J are TRBV6-5 and TRBJ2-7; D gene uncertain. There are 12 residues in the CDR3. In germline, CDR1 is MNHEY, CDR2 SVGAGI. V lost 5 bases, J lost 2 bases, and 7 bases lay in between.

This chain joins TRBV5-5 and TRBJ1-1; D is uncertain. The V gene lost 2 bases and the J gene lost 0 bases, with 5 bases spanning the gap. The CDR3 is made up of 13 amino acids. Germline values: CDR1 SGHKS, CDR2 YYEKEE (reference sequence). For the CDR3, the DNA is TGTGCCAGCAGCTTTTTAGTGAACACTGAAGCTTTCTTT. As protein: CASSFLVNTEAFF.

The chain combines TRBV6-5 with TRBJ2-1; the D is unclear. The CDR3 sequence is 12 residues long. V gave up 5 bases and J gave up 15 bases, with 17 bases separating them. The V gene's germline CDR1 is MNHEY and CDR2 SVGAGI. The CDR3 nucleotides are TGTGCCAGCAGTGAAAAGGGCCGGCGCCCGTTCTTC. Its protein is CASSEKGRRPFF.